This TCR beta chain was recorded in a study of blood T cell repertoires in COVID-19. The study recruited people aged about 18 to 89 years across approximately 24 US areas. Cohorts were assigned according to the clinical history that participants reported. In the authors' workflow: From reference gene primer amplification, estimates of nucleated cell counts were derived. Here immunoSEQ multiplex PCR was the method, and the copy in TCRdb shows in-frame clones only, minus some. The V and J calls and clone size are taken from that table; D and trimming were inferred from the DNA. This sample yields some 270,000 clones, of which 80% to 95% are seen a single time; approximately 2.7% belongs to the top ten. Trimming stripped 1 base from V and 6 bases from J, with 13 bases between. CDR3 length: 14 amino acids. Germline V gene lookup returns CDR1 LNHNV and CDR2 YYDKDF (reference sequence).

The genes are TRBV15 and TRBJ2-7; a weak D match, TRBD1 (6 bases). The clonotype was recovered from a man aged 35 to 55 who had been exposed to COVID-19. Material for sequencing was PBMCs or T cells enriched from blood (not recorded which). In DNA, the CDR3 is TGTGCCACCAGCAGAGTTTCAGGGGCGGGCGAGCAGTACTTC. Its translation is CATSRVSGAGEQYF.